Listed below are T cell receptor beta chains from one sample, sequenced in a study of beta chain features in type 1 diabetes. Generated by immunoSEQ multiplex PCR, the TCRdb table keeps only in-frame clones and is missing some. The sample records under 300,000 clones, around 7.3% being singletons. Material for sequencing was central memory CD4+ T cells from blood. The receptor source for this set is a woman younger than 30 in good health. Both conserved end residues are part of each CDR3. The D gene is left open where the match is weak. Not all rows give a size; the values are once, few, many and, for expanded clones, a class.

j_gene: TRBJ2-5; v_gene: TRBV7-9; abundance: NA; d_gene: TRBD2; CDR3aa: CASSPNLAGGQETQYF; CDR3nt: TGTGCCAGCAGCCCCAACTTGGCGGGGGGCCAAGAGACCCAGTACTTC
j_gene: TRBJ1-2; v_gene: TRBV6-6; abundance: NA; d_gene: NA; CDR3aa: CASSLGPKVSYGYTF; CDR3nt: TGTGCCAGCAGTTTGGGACCGAAGGTATCCTATGGCTACACCTTC
j_gene: TRBJ2-5; v_gene: TRBV2; abundance: NA; d_gene: NA; CDR3aa: CASRPDGKETQYF; CDR3nt: TGTGCCAGCAGACCGGACGGGAAAGAGACCCAGTACTTC
j_gene: TRBJ2-7; v_gene: TRBV30; abundance: NA; d_gene: NA; CDR3aa: CASNRGEEQYF; CDR3nt: TGTGCCTCGAACCGGGGTGAGGAGCAGTACTTC
j_gene: TRBJ2-7; v_gene: TRBV7-9; abundance: few; d_gene: NA; CDR3aa: CASSLGSPYEQYF; CDR3nt: TGTGCCAGCAGCTTAGGTTCCCCCTACGAGCAGTACTTC
j_gene: TRBJ1-1; v_gene: TRBV2; abundance: few; d_gene: NA; CDR3aa: CASSSGFGEAFF; CDR3nt: TGTGCCAGCAGTTCAGGGTTTGGTGAAGCTTTCTTT
j_gene: TRBJ1-5; v_gene: TRBV5-1; abundance: few; d_gene: NA; CDR3aa: CASSLVAGGGQPQHF; CDR3nt: TGCGCCAGCAGCTTGGTTGCGGGGGGAGGTCAGCCCCAGCATTTT
j_gene: TRBJ2-7; v_gene: TRBV11-1; abundance: NA; d_gene: NA; CDR3aa: CATSRLGLYEQYF; CDR3nt: TGTGCCACCTCAAGACTAGGACTCTACGAGCAGTACTTC
j_gene: TRBJ2-6; v_gene: TRBV6-5; abundance: NA; d_gene: NA; CDR3aa: CASSVRGSGANVLTF; CDR3nt: TGTGCCAGCAGTGTCCGGGGGAGTGGGGCCAACGTCCTGACTTTC
j_gene: TRBJ2-3; v_gene: TRBV18; abundance: few; d_gene: TRBD2; CDR3aa: CASSPPSGGEHTQYF; CDR3nt: TGTGCCAGCTCACCACCTAGCGGGGGGGAGCATACGCAGTATTTT
j_gene: TRBJ2-5; v_gene: TRBV18; abundance: NA; d_gene: NA; CDR3aa: CASSPFSGEETQYF; CDR3nt: TGTGCCAGCTCACCTTTCAGCGGTGAAGAGACCCAGTACTTC
j_gene: TRBJ1-2; v_gene: TRBV4-2; abundance: NA; d_gene: NA; CDR3aa: CASSQGEVTVYGYTF; CDR3nt: TGTGCCAGCAGCCAAGGGGAAGTAACCGTCTATGGCTACACCTTC
j_gene: TRBJ1-1; v_gene: TRBV18; abundance: NA; d_gene: NA; CDR3aa: CASSPQGHKNTEAFF; CDR3nt: TGTGCCAGCTCACCACAAGGACACAAGAACACTGAAGCTTTCTTT
j_gene: TRBJ1-4; v_gene: TRBV7-6; abundance: few; d_gene: NA; CDR3aa: CASSLTSAGLNEKLFF; CDR3nt: TGTGCCAGCAGCTTAACGTCCGCAGGTCTTAATGAAAAACTGTTTTTT
j_gene: TRBJ2-1; v_gene: TRBV2; abundance: NA; d_gene: NA; CDR3aa: CASRGGRILFF; CDR3nt: TGTGCCAGCAGGGGGGGACGAATTTTGTTCTTC
j_gene: TRBJ2-5; v_gene: TRBV7-9; abundance: NA; d_gene: TRBD1; CDR3aa: CASSLWTGGRETQYF; CDR3nt: TGTGCCAGCAGCCTTTGGACAGGGGGAAGAGAGACCCAGTACTTC
j_gene: TRBJ2-5; v_gene: TRBV28; abundance: few; d_gene: TRBD2; CDR3aa: CASSLLGLAGGQETQYF; CDR3nt: TGTGCCAGCAGTTTACTGGGACTAGCGGGGGGGCAAGAGACCCAGTACTTC
j_gene: TRBJ1-1; v_gene: TRBV7-2; abundance: NA; d_gene: NA; CDR3aa: CASSPFMNTEAFF; CDR3nt: TGTGCCAGCAGCCCTTTCATGAACACTGAAGCTTTCTTT
j_gene: TRBJ2-7; v_gene: TRBV9; abundance: few; d_gene: TRBD1; CDR3aa: CASSVETGGGEQYF; CDR3nt: TGTGCCAGCAGCGTAGAGACAGGGGGAGGCGAGCAGTACTTC
j_gene: TRBJ1-1; v_gene: TRBV29-1; abundance: few; d_gene: TRBD1; CDR3aa: CSVGSTGESEAFF; CDR3nt: TGCAGCGTTGGGTCAACAGGGGAAAGTGAAGCTTTCTTT
j_gene: TRBJ1-3; v_gene: TRBV5-5; abundance: NA; d_gene: NA; CDR3aa: CASSLTGTGGNTIYF; CDR3nt: TGTGCCAGCAGCTTAACCGGGACGGGAGGAAACACCATATATTTT
j_gene: TRBJ1-3; v_gene: TRBV9; abundance: NA; d_gene: NA; CDR3aa: CASSVSFSSGNTIYF; CDR3nt: TGTGCCAGCAGCGTTAGCTTTTCCTCTGGAAACACCATATATTTT
j_gene: TRBJ1-4; v_gene: TRBV28; abundance: few; d_gene: TRBD1; CDR3aa: CASSSRQGARNEKLFF; CDR3nt: TGTGCCAGCAGCTCGAGACAGGGGGCGAGAAATGAAAAACTGTTTTTT
j_gene: TRBJ2-6; v_gene: TRBV4-2; abundance: NA; d_gene: TRBD2; CDR3aa: CASSQPSTSGSTGANVLTF; CDR3nt: TGTGCCAGCAGCCAACCGTCAACTAGCGGGAGTACTGGGGCCAACGTCCTGACTTTC
j_gene: TRBJ1-4; v_gene: TRBV5-4; abundance: NA; d_gene: NA; CDR3aa: CASSFRGRSDEKLFF; CDR3nt: TGTGCCAGCAGCTTCCGGGGTAGGAGTGATGAAAAACTGTTTTTT
j_gene: TRBJ1-5; v_gene: TRBV6-6; abundance: few; d_gene: NA; CDR3aa: CASRMGSQGNQPQHF; CDR3nt: TGTGCCAGCAGGATGGGCTCACAGGGAAATCAGCCCCAGCATTTT
j_gene: TRBJ2-1; v_gene: TRBV20-1; abundance: few; d_gene: NA; CDR3aa: CSARNKPEQFF; CDR3nt: TGCAGTGCTAGGAACAAACCAGAGCAGTTCTTC
j_gene: TRBJ1-5; v_gene: TRBV7-2; abundance: NA; d_gene: TRBD1; CDR3aa: CASSWDRESRPQHF; CDR3nt: TGTGCCAGCAGCTGGGACAGGGAATCTCGGCCCCAGCATTTT
j_gene: TRBJ2-5; v_gene: TRBV2; abundance: few; d_gene: NA; CDR3aa: CASMLGMGAQIQETQYF; CDR3nt: TGTGCCAGCATGTTGGGGATGGGCGCACAAATCCAAGAGACCCAGTACTTC
j_gene: TRBJ1-1; v_gene: TRBV5-6; abundance: few; d_gene: NA; CDR3aa: CASSLRNGGEAFF; CDR3nt: TGTGCCAGCAGCTTGAGGAATGGGGGAGAAGCTTTCTTT
j_gene: TRBJ1-5; v_gene: TRBV19; abundance: many; d_gene: NA; CDR3aa: CASSILRGRVDNQPQHF; CDR3nt: TGTGCCAGTAGTATATTGCGGGGAAGAGTTGACAATCAGCCCCAGCATTTT
j_gene: TRBJ1-5; v_gene: TRBV27; abundance: few; d_gene: NA; CDR3aa: CASSFSRSNQPQHF; CDR3nt: TGTGCCAGCAGTTTCAGTCGGAGCAATCAGCCCCAGCATTTT
j_gene: TRBJ1-2; v_gene: TRBV7-9; abundance: many; d_gene: TRBD1; CDR3aa: CPSGQSFLSGYTF; CDR3nt: TGCCCTTCGGGACAGAGTTTCTTAAGTGGCTACACCTTC
j_gene: TRBJ2-7; v_gene: TRBV5-6; abundance: NA; d_gene: NA; CDR3aa: CASSLVGRPPYEQYF; CDR3nt: TGTGCCAGCAGCTTAGTTGGCAGGCCCCCTTACGAGCAGTACTTC
j_gene: TRBJ2-1; v_gene: TRBV5-6; abundance: NA; d_gene: NA; CDR3aa: CASSFKGTVYNEQFF; CDR3nt: TGTGCCAGCAGCTTTAAGGGGACGGTTTACAATGAGCAGTTCTTC
j_gene: TRBJ1-6; v_gene: TRBV28; abundance: NA; d_gene: NA; CDR3aa: CASTRGPYITSPLHF; CDR3nt: TGTGCCAGCACTAGGGGACCTTATATAACTTCACCCCTCCACTTT
j_gene: TRBJ2-7; v_gene: TRBV18; abundance: many; d_gene: TRBD1; CDR3aa: CASSEQGQNDEQYF; CDR3nt: TGTGCCAGCTCTGAGCAGGGACAGAACGACGAGCAGTACTTC
j_gene: TRBJ2-7; v_gene: TRBV18; abundance: many; d_gene: TRBD2; CDR3aa: CASSPPGLTDYEQYF; CDR3nt: TGTGCCAGCTCACCACCGGGACTAACTGACTACGAGCAGTACTTC
j_gene: TRBJ2-1; v_gene: TRBV7-2; abundance: NA; d_gene: NA; CDR3aa: CASSLDGRLLLMGQFF; CDR3nt: TGTGCCAGCAGCTTAGATGGCAGGTTACTCCTTATGGGGCAGTTCTTC
j_gene: TRBJ1-5; v_gene: TRBV7-9; abundance: NA; d_gene: TRBD1; CDR3aa: CASSRQGNSNQPQHF; CDR3nt: TGTGCCAGCAGCAGACAGGGGAATAGCAATCAGCCCCAGCATTTT
j_gene: TRBJ2-1; v_gene: TRBV7-9; abundance: few; d_gene: NA; CDR3aa: CASSSPPYNEQFF; CDR3nt: TGTGCCAGCAGCTCGCCACCTTACAATGAGCAGTTCTTC
j_gene: TRBJ2-3; v_gene: TRBV29-1; abundance: few; d_gene: NA; CDR3aa: CSMSRGPDTQYF; CDR3nt: TGCAGCATGAGCAGGGGACCCGATACGCAGTATTTT
j_gene: TRBJ1-2; v_gene: TRBV6-1; abundance: few; d_gene: NA; CDR3aa: CASSVERMGNGYTF; CDR3nt: TGTGCCAGCAGTGTGGAGAGAATGGGGAATGGCTACACCTTC
j_gene: TRBJ2-7; v_gene: TRBV7-3; abundance: few; d_gene: TRBD1; CDR3aa: CASSTVGTGQGYEQYF; CDR3nt: TGTGCCAGCAGCACAGTTGGAACGGGACAGGGTTACGAGCAGTACTTC
j_gene: TRBJ2-3; v_gene: TRBV5-1; abundance: few; d_gene: TRBD2; CDR3aa: CASSLSTSGHSTDTQYF; CDR3nt: TGCGCCAGCAGCTTGTCGACTAGCGGACATAGCACAGATACGCAGTATTTT
j_gene: TRBJ2-3; v_gene: TRBV19; abundance: few; d_gene: NA; CDR3aa: CASRVAGSDTQYF; CDR3nt: TGTGCCAGTCGCGTTGCGGGGTCAGATACGCAGTATTTT
j_gene: TRBJ2-1; v_gene: TRBV19; abundance: few; d_gene: TRBD1; CDR3aa: CASRDTGTGDNEQFF; CDR3nt: TGTGCCAGTAGGGACACGGGGACAGGGGACAATGAGCAGTTCTTC
j_gene: TRBJ2-7; v_gene: TRBV12-5; abundance: many; d_gene: NA; CDR3aa: CASGLAGVYYEQYF; CDR3nt: TGTGCTAGTGGTTTGGCGGGTGTGTACTACGAGCAGTACTTC